These 17 T cell receptor beta chains were all obtained from the same sample, sequenced in a study of cytomegalovirus exposure and HLA in healthy donors. Primers included in the PCR were 60 Vbeta and 13 Jbeta primers. Assay: immunoSEQ multiplex PCR; the TCRdb copy retains only in-frame clones and omits some. The sample includes 110,000 to 150,000 clones, roughly 77% seen only once; the top ten take approximately 3.8%. Material: PBMCs. The receptors here all came from a male donor in good health and CMV-seronegative.

This clone has a handful of counts. The rearrangement joins TRBV25-1 to TRBJ1-6; D unresolved. The length of the CDR3 is 14 residues. Trimming took 6 bases from V and 8 from J, leaving 14 bases between them. Germline CDR1 and CDR2: MGHDK and SYGVNS. For the CDR3, the DNA is TGTGCCAGCAGCAGGAGGGATGGCGATTCACCCCTCCACTTT. Its protein is CASSRRDGDSPLHF.

The CDR3 DNA sequence: TGCGCCAGCAGCCAAGAGGGGCCGGGGGGAATCAAAAACATTCAGTACTTC. This encodes CASSQEGPGGIKNIQYF. The V and J genes are TRBV4-3 and TRBJ2-4; 7 nucleotides agree with TRBD2. The CDR3 loop spans 17 amino acids. J gave up 3 bases and V 0 bases, and 8 bases lay outside the gene matches. Germline V CDR1 and CDR2: LGHNA, YSLEER.

The CDR3 protein is CASTGQGNTGELFF. The CDR3 nucleotides read TGCGCCAGCACAGGACAGGGAAACACCGGGGAGCTGTTTTTT. The rearrangement uses TRBV10-2 and TRBJ2-2; 8 bases align to TRBD1. CDR3 length equals 14 residues. Losses at the gene ends were 7 bases for V and 2 bases for J; bases not matched to a gene: 3. Germline V CDR1 and CDR2: WSHSY, SAAADI.

The chain combines TRBV5-1 with TRBJ2-7, with 8 bases fitting TRBD1. CDR3 size: 13 residues. CDR1 is SGHRS and CDR2 is YFSETQ in the germline V gene. Trimming at V came to 5 bases and at J to 8 bases, leaving 9 bases not matched to a gene. CDR3 nucleotide sequence: TGCGCCAGCAGAGAGGACAGGGCACTGAAGCAGTACTTC. Residues: CASREDRALKQYF.

This chain joins TRBV6-1 and TRBJ2-2; 13 nucleotides match TRBD2. The junction had 4 bases not matched to a gene; V was cut back by 6 bases and J by 6 bases. The CDR3 loop spans 15 amino acids. Germline V gives CDR1 MNHNS, CDR2 SASEGT. In DNA, the CDR3 is TGTGCCAGCAGGCCCGGACTAGCGGGAGCCGGGGAGCTGTTTTTT. Translating gives CASRPGLAGAGELFF.

In its sample, this clone was seen a few times. The V call is TRBV7-9, the J call TRBJ1-1; 12 bases fit TRBD1. The germline V gene encodes CDR1 SEHNR and CDR2 FQNEAQ (reference sequence). V shed 1 base and J 5 bases; nucleotides not matched to a gene: 5. CDR3 size: 16 residues. The CDR3 protein is CASSLGGDRGRTEAFF. Written as DNA, the CDR3 is TGTGCCAGCAGCTTAGGGGGGGACAGGGGGCGGACTGAAGCTTTCTTT.

In regard to this clone: The junction departs from the called germline gene at one end, perhaps through a read error. This sample also contains other DNA sequences that code for the same CDR3. This chain uses TRBV9 with TRBJ2-7; D possibly corresponds to TRBD1 (6 bases). The CDR3 consists of 15 residues. Germline V gene sequence: CDR1 SGDLS, CDR2 YYNGEE. Here the CDR3 reads CASSEGVGTSYEQYF. The DNA of the CDR3 is TGTGCTAGCAGCGAGGGGGTGGGCACCTCCTACGAGCAGTACTTC.

The rearrangement joins TRBV6-5 to TRBJ2-1, with a possible D match to TRBD2 (6 bases). V lost 2 bases, J lost 5 bases, and 10 bases lay in between. This CDR3 region has 14 residues. Germline V gene sequence: CDR1 MNHEY, CDR2 SVGAGI. The CDR3 coding sequence is TGTGCCAGCAGTTACGTGGAGGGCCACAATGAGCAGTTCTTC. Amino acids: CASSYVEGHNEQFF.

The gene calls are TRBV19 and TRBJ2-1, with TRBD2 identical over 10 bases. There are 16 residues in the CDR3. The germline gives CDR1 LNHDA, CDR2 SQIVND (reference sequence). The trim removed 5 bases at V and 7 bases at J, leaving 11 bases unmatched. Here the CDR3 DNA reads TGTGCCAGTAGTCAAAGCGGGAGGGCAGCACGAAATGAGCAGTTCTTC. It is translated as CASSQSGRAARNEQFF. Filled out from reference TRBV19 and TRBJ2-1, the complete variable domain reads DGGITQSPKYLFRKEGQNVTLSCEQNLNHDAMYWYRQDPGQGLRLIYYSQIVNDFQKGDIAEGYSVSREKKESFPLTVTSAQKNPTAFYLCASSQSGRAARNEQFFGPGTRLTVL.

The chain couples TRBV5-6 to TRBJ2-5; the D gene is possibly TRBD1 (6 bases). Germline CDR1 is SGHDT and CDR2 is YYEEEE. There are 15 residues in the CDR3. V dropped 1 base and J dropped 4 bases, with 14 bases sitting between them. The CDR3 nucleotides read TGTGCCAGCAGCTTGTCTTTAGGGGGTGCAGAGACCCAGTACTTC. It yields the protein CASSLSLGGAETQYF.

The CDR3 DNA is TGTGCCAGCAGCTTAGGTCTAGCGGTCACAGATACGCAGTATTTT. Protein: CASSLGLAVTDTQYF. The chain recombines TRBV7-6 with TRBJ2-3; TRBD2 matches at 7 bases. The CDR3 has 15 amino acids. Germline V gives CDR1 SGHVS, CDR2 FNYEAQ. V shed 1 base, J shed 2 bases, and the junction held 3 bases outside the gene matches.

This chain uses TRBV10-3 with TRBJ2-7; D may be TRBD1 (6 bases). Trimming took off 0 bases at V and 4 bases at J, with 10 bases between the two ends. CDR3 length equals 14 residues. In germline, CDR1 is ENHRY, CDR2 SYGVKD. The CDR3 sequence: CAISESMGAYEQYF. CDR3 coding DNA: TGTGCCATCAGTGAGTCGATGGGGGCGTACGAGCAGTACTTC.

Here the CDR3 DNA reads TGTGCCAGCACCCAGGGCCAGCATAATTCACCCCTCCACTTT. Translating gives CASTQGQHNSPLHF. The chain employs TRBV2 and TRBJ1-6; tentative D call: TRBD1 (5 bases). Germline V gives CDR1 SNHLY, CDR2 FYNNEI. The CDR3 runs to 14 residues. V was cut by 7 bases and J by 5 bases, with 12 bases left in between. Using reference TRBV2 and TRBJ1-6 for the parts outside the CDR3, the full variable domain is EPEVTQTPSHQVTQMGQEVILRCVPISNHLYFYWYRQILGQKVEFLVSFYNNEISEKSEIFDDQFSVERPDGSNFTLKIRSTKLEDSAMYFCASTQGQHNSPLHFGNGTRLTVT.

This chain connects TRBV6-6 to TRBJ1-1, with D unresolved. The V end lost 8 bases, the J end lost 0 bases, and 10 bases lay between the germline ends. Germline CDR1 MNHNY, CDR2 SVGAGI (reference sequence). The CDR3 runs to 13 residues. In DNA, the CDR3 is TGTGCCAGCCTAATAATAATGAACACTGAAGCTTTCTTT. Protein: CASLIIMNTEAFF.

This clone was counted a single time. This chain connects TRBV4-1 to TRBJ2-7, with 9 bases aligning to TRBD1. V dropped 0 bases and J dropped 4; count of bases not matched to a gene: 7. The CDR3 is 16 residues long. Germline CDR1 MGHRA, CDR2 YSYEKL. The DNA of the CDR3 is TGCGCCAGCAGCCAAGATGATACAGGGGGCTTGTACGAGCAGTACTTC. Translation gives CASSQDDTGGLYEQYF.

The chain combines TRBV19 with TRBJ1-2; D is perhaps TRBD1 (5 bases). The CDR3 is made up of 14 amino acids. Germline CDR1 reads LNHDA; CDR2 reads SQIVND (reference sequence). V lost 5 bases, J lost 0 bases, and 10 bases lay in between. This CDR3 is CASSLTGANYGYTF. The CDR3 nucleotides are TGTGCCAGTAGTCTTACAGGAGCTAACTATGGCTACACCTTC. Supplemented by reference TRBV19 and TRBJ1-2, the full variable domain reads DGGITQSPKYLFRKEGQNVTLSCEQNLNHDAMYWYRQDPGQGLRLIYYSQIVNDFQKGDIAEGYSVSREKKESFPLTVTSAQKNPTAFYLCASSLTGANYGYTFGSGTRLTVV.

The V gene is TRBV15, the J gene TRBJ1-3, with a tentative D call TRBD1 (5 bases). Trimming took off 9 bases at V and 7 bases at J, with 13 bases between the two ends. CDR1 LNHNV and CDR2 YYDKDF come from the germline V gene (reference sequence). The CDR3 has 12 residues. The CDR3 DNA reads TGTGCCACTTCTAGGGGAGGGAACACCATATATTTT. Amino acid sequence: CATSRGGNTIYF.